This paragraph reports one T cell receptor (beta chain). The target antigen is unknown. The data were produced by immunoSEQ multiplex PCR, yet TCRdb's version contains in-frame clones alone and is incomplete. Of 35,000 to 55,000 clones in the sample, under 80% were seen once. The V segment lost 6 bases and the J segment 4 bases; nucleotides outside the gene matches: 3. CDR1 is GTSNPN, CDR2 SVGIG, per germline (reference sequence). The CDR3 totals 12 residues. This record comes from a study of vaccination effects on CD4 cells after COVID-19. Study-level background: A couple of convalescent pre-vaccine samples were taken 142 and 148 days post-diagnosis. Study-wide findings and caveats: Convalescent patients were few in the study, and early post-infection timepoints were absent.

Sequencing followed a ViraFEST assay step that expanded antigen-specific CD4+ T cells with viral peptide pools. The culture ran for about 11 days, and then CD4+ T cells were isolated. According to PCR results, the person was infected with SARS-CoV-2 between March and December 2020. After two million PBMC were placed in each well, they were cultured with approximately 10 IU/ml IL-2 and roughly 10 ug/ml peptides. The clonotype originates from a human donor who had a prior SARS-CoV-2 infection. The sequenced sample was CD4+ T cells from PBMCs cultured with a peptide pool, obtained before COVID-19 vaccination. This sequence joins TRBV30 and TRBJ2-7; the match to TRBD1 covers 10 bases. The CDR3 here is CACGQGVYEQYF. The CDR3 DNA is TGTGCCTGCGGACAGGGGGTTTACGAGCAGTACTTC. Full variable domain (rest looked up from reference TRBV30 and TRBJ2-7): SQTIHQWPATLVQPVGSPLSLECTVEGTSNPNLYWYRQAAGRGLQLLFYSVGIGQISSEVPQNLSASRPQDRQFILSSKKLLLSDSGFYLCACGQGVYEQYFGPGTRLTVT.